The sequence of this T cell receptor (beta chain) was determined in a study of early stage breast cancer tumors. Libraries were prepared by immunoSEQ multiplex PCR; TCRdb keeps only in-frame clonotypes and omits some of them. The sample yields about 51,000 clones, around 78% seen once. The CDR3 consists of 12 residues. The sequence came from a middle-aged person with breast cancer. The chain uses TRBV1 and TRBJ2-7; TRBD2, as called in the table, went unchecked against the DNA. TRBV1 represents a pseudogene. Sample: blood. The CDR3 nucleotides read TGCACCAGCAGCCGATTTCTGCTAGCGAGTTTCTTC. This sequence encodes CTSSRFLLASFF.